A selection of T cell receptor beta chains follows, all from one sample in a study of cytomegalovirus exposure and HLA in healthy donors. Data came from immunoSEQ multiplex PCR; TCRdb stores just in-frame clones and leaves some out. The sample contains some 250,000 clones, roughly 82% of which appear only once. Sequenced: PBMCs. The receptors come from a woman aged 40 to 55 in good health and CMV-seropositive. CDR3s include the opening cysteine and the closing phenylalanine or tryptophan. A D gene is named only where the DNA matches it firmly. A row's size may be missing; if present it is once, few, many or a size class.

V gene	D gene	clone size	J gene	CDR3 DNA	CDR3 protein
TRBV5-1	NA	NA	TRBJ2-2	TGCGCCAGCAGCTGGGACTCAACCGGGGAGCTGTTTTTT	CASSWDSTGELFF
TRBV7-6	NA	NA	TRBJ2-7	TGTGCCAGCAGCCAATCACAGGGACCCTACGAGCAGTACTTC	CASSQSQGPYEQYF
TRBV5-1	TRBD2	NA	TRBJ2-5	TGCGCCAGCAGCTTAAGGCGGGAGTTTTTCCAAGAGACCCAGTACTTC	CASSLRREFFQETQYF
TRBV10-3	TRBD1	NA	TRBJ2-2	TGTGCCATCAGCCTATCTACCGGGACAGGGGCCGGGGAGCTGTTTTTT	CAISLSTGTGAGELFF
TRBV4-2	NA	NA	TRBJ2-3	TGTGCCAGCAGCTCGGGGGCAGCGGGACTCACAGATACGCAGTATTTT	CASSSGAAGLTDTQYF
TRBV27	NA	NA	TRBJ1-2	TGTGCCAGCAGTTCAACAGGGCCTAACTATGGCTACACCTTC	CASSSTGPNYGYTF
TRBV7-8	NA	NA	TRBJ2-7	TGTGCCAGCAGCTTACCAATCCTAGGAAACTACGAGCAGTACTTC	CASSLPILGNYEQYF
TRBV6-1	NA	NA	TRBJ2-7	TGTGCCACCACCCAAGCGAGAAGCACCTACGAGCAGTACTTC	CATTQARSTYEQYF
TRBV29-1	TRBD1	NA	TRBJ2-7	TGCAGCGCCATACAGGGGGCCCCTAGCTCCTACGAGCAGTACTTC	CSAIQGAPSSYEQYF
TRBV30	TRBD1	NA	TRBJ1-6	TGTGCCTGGGGAACTGGGACAGAAAATTCACCCCTCCACTTT	CAWGTGTENSPLHF
TRBV11-2	NA	NA	TRBJ2-7	TGTGCCAGCAGCTTAGTCTCGTACGAGCAGTACTTC	CASSLVSYEQYF
TRBV6-1	TRBD1	few	TRBJ1-1	TGTGCCTGCAAGAGGACAGGTCCTATGAACACTGAAGCTTTCTTT	CACKRTGPMNTEAFF
TRBV29-1	TRBD1	NA	TRBJ1-1	TGCAGCGTTGATAACAGGGACAGACTCACTGAAGCTTTCTTT	CSVDNRDRLTEAFF
TRBV27	TRBD2	NA	TRBJ2-1	TGTGCCAGCAGTTTAGCGGGGGGGATCGATGAGCAGTTCTTC	CASSLAGGIDEQFF
TRBV7-2	TRBD1	NA	TRBJ2-4	TGTGCCAGCAGCTCCCAGACAGGGATGGTGTCCAAAAACATTCAGTACTTC	CASSSQTGMVSKNIQYF
TRBV12-5	NA	NA	TRBJ2-1	TGTGCTAGTGGGGCTTGGGCCTCTCATTTCAATGAGCAGTTCTTC	CASGAWASHFNEQFF
TRBV7-2	NA	NA	TRBJ2-5	TGTGCCAGCAGCTTGGGGGGAGGCCTACAAGAGACCCAGTACTTC	CASSLGGGLQETQYF
TRBV9	NA	NA	TRBJ2-2	TGTGCCAGCAGCGTAGGTGCGGGAATAGTGACCGGGGAGCTGTTTTTT	CASSVGAGIVTGELFF
TRBV7-9	NA	few	TRBJ2-1	TGTGCCAGCAGTCGCGATACAGGGATATACGAGCAGTTCTTC	CASSRDTGIYEQFF
TRBV18	NA	NA	TRBJ1-1	TGTGCCAGCTCACCAAATACAGGTCATAACACTGAAGCTTTCTTT	CASSPNTGHNTEAFF
TRBV27	NA	once	TRBJ1-4	TGTGCCACCAGATCTCTGGAAAAACTGTTTTTT	CATRSLEKLFF
TRBV7-3	TRBD1	NA	TRBJ2-2	TGTGCCAGCAGCTTAAAAGGGACAGGGGGAGGCACCGGGGAGCTGTTTTTT	CASSLKGTGGGTGELFF
TRBV19	NA	NA	TRBJ1-6	TGTGCCAGTAGCCCGCTTTCCAGCGGTAATTCACCCCTCCACTTT	CASSPLSSGNSPLHF
TRBV12-5	NA	NA	TRBJ1-3	TGTGCTAGTGGTTTACAACAGGGAGCTGGAAACACCATATATTTT	CASGLQQGAGNTIYF
TRBV6-6	TRBD1	NA	TRBJ1-2	TGTGCCAGCAGGGGGACAGCGAGTAGCTATGGCTACACCTTC	CASRGTASSYGYTF
TRBV7-2	NA	NA	TRBJ1-5	TGTGCCAGCAGCCCTCCCGGACAACCCCAGCATTTT	CASSPPGQPQHF
TRBV15	NA	NA	TRBJ1-5	TGTGCCACCAGCAGAGATGCAGGGTCCCCGGAGCATTTT	CATSRDAGSPEHF
TRBV5-1	TRBD1	NA	TRBJ2-1	TGCGCCAGCAGCTTGGTTCCCCCGGGACAGGGCTATAATGAGCAGTTCTTC	CASSLVPPGQGYNEQFF
TRBV10-3	TRBD1	NA	TRBJ1-1	TGTGCCATCAGTGATTTCGGGACAGGGCCCACTGAAGCTTTCTTT	CAISDFGTGPTEAFF
TRBV2	NA	once	TRBJ2-5	TGTGCCAGCAAGGGAGGGGGAGAAGAGACCCAGTACTTC	CASKGGGEETQYF
TRBV14	TRBD1	NA	TRBJ2-5	TGTGCCAGCAGCTGGACAGGGGCTCAGGGGACCCAGTACTTC	CASSWTGAQGTQYF
TRBV4-2	NA	NA	TRBJ2-6	TGTGCCAGCAGCCAACAGGGGGGTGCTGGGGCCAACGTCCTGACTTTC	CASSQQGGAGANVLTF
TRBV4-2	NA	NA	TRBJ2-1	TGTGCCAGCAGCCAAGGGGGGGGGCCTCCCTACAATGAGCAGTTCTTC	CASSQGGGPPYNEQFF
TRBV5-1	TRBD2	once	TRBJ2-1	TGCGCCAGCAGCCTGACGGGGGGGCTATTCAATGAGCAGTTCTTC	CASSLTGGLFNEQFF
TRBV27	NA	once	TRBJ1-2	TGTGCCAGCAGCCCGGGAGTTGTCTATGGCTACACCTTC	CASSPGVVYGYTF
TRBV6-5	TRBD1	once	TRBJ2-7	TGTGCCAGCAGTTACTCGCGGACAGGAGCTTACGAGCAGTACTTC	CASSYSRTGAYEQYF
TRBV2	TRBD1	NA	TRBJ1-5	TGTGCCAGCAGTCCCCCTGGACAGGGTAGCAATCAGCCCCAGCATTTT	CASSPPGQGSNQPQHF
TRBV7-8	NA	NA	TRBJ2-7	TGTGCCAGCAGCTTAGTATCTGGGCAGGGAACCTACGAGCAGTACTTC	CASSLVSGQGTYEQYF
TRBV21-1	NA	NA	TRBJ1-5	TGTGCCAGCAGCGCCCGTACCAGGGTTGATCAGCCCCAGCATTTT	CASSARTRVDQPQHF
TRBV6-5	NA	NA	TRBJ1-1	TGTGCCAGCAGTTACTCGTCCAGGAACACTGAAGCTTTCTTT	CASSYSSRNTEAFF